The present entry profiles one TCR beta chain with its context. Its matching antigen is unknown. Reverse transcribing all isolated RNA meant expressed TCRB transcripts were sequenced. Read counts averaged roughly 3.5 million for samples of naive, central memory and regulatory T cells. Clones were read by immunoSEQ multiplex PCR, and TCRdb kept only the in-frame ones, dropping some. This sample carries 450,000 to 600,000 clones, approximately 30% of them seen once, and the ten largest clones take around 0.065%. The record originates from a study of beta chain features in type 1 diabetes. The V gene lost 1 base and the J gene lost 3 bases, with 19 bases spanning the gap. This CDR3 has 17 amino acids. Germline CDR1 reads GTSNPN; CDR2 reads SVGIG (reference sequence). Study conclusions and caveats: For Type 1 diabetes patients, all four CD4+ subsets carried TCRB CDR3s that were moderately but significantly shorter. Patients showed naive, central memory and Treg TCRB repertoires that appeared more similar than those of healthy donors. In type 1 diabetes patients, VDJ junctions had fewer insertions; deletions at these junctions were more frequent.

The TCR comes from a man in his late teens or twenties in good health. The rearrangement links TRBV30 to TRBJ2-4; D is unresolved. Sequenced: naive CD4+ T cells from blood. CDR3 bases: TGTGCCTGGAGTGCACGCCGGGCCCTGCGCCTCAAAAACATTCAGTACTTC. This codes for CAWSARRALRLKNIQYF. The full variable domain, in which reference TRBV30 and TRBJ2-4 provide the parts outside the CDR3, is SQTIHQWPATLVQPVGSPLSLECTVEGTSNPNLYWYRQAAGRGLQLLFYSVGIGQISSEVPQNLSASRPQDRQFILSSKKLLLSDSGFYLCAWSARRALRLKNIQYFGAGTRLSVL.